The 27 T cell receptor beta chains below were found in one sample sequenced in a study of blood T cell repertoires in COVID-19 (dated by TCRdb to 2018 to 2021). The protocol used for the library was the immunoSEQ multiplex PCR assay. TCRdb holds this immuneACCESS table with in-frame rearrangements only. Some clones are missing; in checked studies, unresolved V genes explain under half, and the rest has no known cause. Across this sample there are fewer than 300,000 clones, with about 86% seen only once. Clones ranked in the top ten supply over 9.5% of the sample. Sample: peripheral blood. Source of these receptors: a woman in her twenties or thirties with COVID-19, enrolled during active disease.

J is TRBJ1-6 and V is TRBV9; 7 bases line up with TRBD1. Trimming cost V 4 bases and J 7 bases; bases outside gene matches: 11. The CDR3 totals 16 residues. Per the germline V gene, CDR1 is SGDLS and CDR2 is YYNGEE. The CDR3 loop is CASSPTTGRHNSPLHF. For the CDR3, the DNA is TGTGCCAGCAGCCCGACGACAGGGAGGCACAATTCACCCCTCCACTTT.

The V and J genes are TRBV5-4 and TRBJ2-6; maybe TRBD1 (6 bases). The CDR3 has 15 amino acids. CDR1 is SGHNT, CDR2 YYREEE, per germline (reference sequence). Deletions cut 6 bases from V and 2 bases from J, with 12 bases between. In nucleotides, the CDR3 is TGTGCCAGCAACCCCCAGGGGCCTGGGGCCAACGTCCTGACTTTC. It is translated as CASNPQGPGANVLTF.

This chain connects TRBV27 to TRBJ1-1; possible D gene TRBD1, 6 bases. CDR3 length: 14 residues. Trimming stripped 5 bases from V and 4 bases from J, with 14 bases between. Germline V gene lookup returns CDR1 MNHEY and CDR2 SMNVEV (reference sequence). The CDR3 sequence: CASSAHRAGTEAFF. DNA of the CDR3: TGTGCCAGCAGTGCCCACAGGGCTGGCACTGAAGCTTTCTTT.

This chain connects TRBV5-1 to TRBJ2-5; TRBD2 matches 12 bases. V was pared by 4 bases and J by 4 bases, with 8 bases of the junction left unmatched. Germline values: CDR1 SGHRS, CDR2 YFSETQ. The CDR3 spans 16 residues. The CDR3 DNA is TGCGCCAGCAGCATCGGACTAGCGGGGCGCCGAGAGACCCAGTACTTC. Its protein is CASSIGLAGRRETQYF.

This chain uses TRBV6-5 with TRBJ1-2; 10 bases are a match to TRBD1. Germline CDR1 reads MNHEY; CDR2 reads SVGAGI. The CDR3 spans 14 residues. V was clipped by 6 bases and J by 6 bases; unmatched bases: 7. CDR3: CASSLLGTGDGYTF. In DNA, the CDR3 is TGTGCCAGCAGCCTTTTAGGGACAGGGGATGGCTACACCTTC.

The J gene is TRBJ2-2, the V gene TRBV28; a possible D gene is TRBD2 (5 bases). CDR1 and CDR2 from the germline V gene are MDHEN and SYDVKM. CDR3 length: 15 amino acids. V gave up 6 bases and J gave up 4 bases, with 15 bases separating them. Here the CDR3 reads CASSPAGIGTGELFF. In DNA, the CDR3 is TGTGCCAGCAGCCCCGCGGGCATAGGCACCGGGGAGCTGTTTTTT.

The chain has TRBV2 and TRBJ2-4; 11 bases fit TRBD2. This CDR3 region has 16 residues. CDR1 is SNHLY, CDR2 FYNNEI, per germline. V trimming: 4 bases; J trimming: 7 bases; junction bases outside the gene matches: 9. CDR3 DNA sequence: TGTGCCAGCAGTGGAACTAGCGGGGGTAGTGGGAACATTCAGTACTTC. Protein: CASSGTSGGSGNIQYF.

A remark on this clone: At the DNA level, this CDR3 is encoded by other sequences in the same sample as well. The V and J genes are TRBV27 and TRBJ1-2; D possibly corresponds to TRBD1 (6 bases). The CDR3 length is 14 residues. The germline CDR1 and CDR2 sequences are MNHEY and SMNVEV (reference sequence). V was clipped by 6 bases and J by 5 bases, with 16 bases between them. CDR3 DNA: TGTGCCAGCAGCCTACGCGGACAGTCGTATGGCTACACCTTC. It encodes CASSLRGQSYGYTF.

V gene TRBV18 combines with J gene TRBJ2-7; 10 positions match TRBD2. Germline lookup yields CDR1 KGHSH and CDR2 LQKENI. Trimming cost V 0 bases and J 2 bases; bases outside gene matches: 7. This CDR3 spans 17 amino acids. Written as DNA, the CDR3 is TGTGCCAGCTCACCACCGGGCAGACTAGCGGGTGCCTACGAGCAGTACTTC. This codes for CASSPPGRLAGAYEQYF.

The V and J genes are TRBV6-5 and TRBJ1-1, with D possibly matching TRBD1 (5 bases). The CDR3 is 15 amino acids. Trimming pared 6 bases from V and 1 base from J, leaving 15 bases between. The V gene's germline CDR1 is MNHEY and CDR2 SVGAGI. DNA for the CDR3: TGTGCCAGCAGGCGGGACTTTCGCCGGAACACTGAAGCTTTCTTT. Translation gives CASRRDFRRNTEAFF.

The gene calls are TRBV27 and TRBJ2-7, with 7 bases that match TRBD1. The CDR3 has 14 amino acids. J lost 4 bases, V lost 3 bases, and 6 bases had no gene match. Germline-derived CDR1 and CDR2 are MNHEY and SMNVEV (reference sequence). CDR3 region: CASSFVTGSYEQYF. In DNA form, the CDR3 reads TGTGCCAGCAGTTTTGTGACAGGGTCATACGAGCAGTACTTC.

The chain joins TRBV5-1 to TRBJ1-3, with a possible D match to TRBD1 (6 bases). Deletions cut 4 bases from V and 0 bases from J, with 17 bases between. The CDR3 runs 17 residues. Germline-derived CDR1 and CDR2 are SGHRS and YFSETQ. The CDR3 DNA reads as TGCGCCAGCAGCACCTCAGGGGTCCGGAACTCTGGAAACACCATATATTTT. Its protein is CASSTSGVRNSGNTIYF.

The chain combines TRBV24-1 with TRBJ1-2; tentatively, D is TRBD1 (6 bases). The V gene lost 5 bases and the J gene lost 6 bases, with 12 bases spanning the gap. The CDR3 consists of 13 residues. Looked up from germline, CDR1 is KGHDR and CDR2 is SFDVKD. CDR3 DNA sequence: TGTGCCACCAGTGCTCTGGACAGCGATGGCTACACCTTC. Translated, it gives CATSALDSDGYTF.

The V and J genes are TRBV6-4 and TRBJ1-5, with TRBD1 identical over 11 bases. Germline CDR1 and CDR2: MRHNA and SNTAGT. This CDR3 comprises 14 residues. V lost 6 bases to trimming and J lost 4 bases; unmatched junction nucleotides: 2. CDR3 sequence reads: CASRGTGGNQPQHF. CDR3 bases: TGTGCCAGCAGGGGGACAGGGGGGAATCAGCCCCAGCATTTT.

This clone was detected a few times. The rearrangement links TRBV6-5 to TRBJ1-2; D ambiguous. Germline loops: CDR1 MNHEY, CDR2 SVGAGI. V was cut by 7 bases and J by 3 bases, with 6 bases left in between. The CDR3 runs to 11 residues. The CDR3 is CASTVHYGYTF. The CDR3 DNA is TGTGCCAGCACAGTTCACTATGGCTACACCTTC.

This clone occurred once. The rearrangement uses TRBV2 and TRBJ2-7, with TRBD2 matching over 7 bases. Germline CDR1 and CDR2: SNHLY and FYNNEI. V shed 1 base and J 3 bases; nucleotides not matched to a gene: 6. CDR3 length equals 15 residues. As DNA, the CDR3 is TGTGCCAGCAGTGAAGGGGCGGGGGTTGTCTACGAGCAGTACTTC. It is translated as CASSEGAGVVYEQYF.

CDR3 DNA: TGTGCCAGCAGTACGTACAGGGCAGGGGCTTTCTTT. Encoded protein: CASSTYRAGAFF. The chain is built from TRBV6-6 and TRBJ1-1; perhaps TRBD1 as D (6 bases). Deletions cut 5 bases from V and 11 bases from J, with 15 bases between. CDR1 is MNHNY and CDR2 is SVGAGI in the germline V gene (reference sequence). CDR3 length: 12 amino acids.

This sequence joins TRBV27 and TRBJ2-1; the match to TRBD2 covers 14 bases. The CDR3 runs 15 residues. From germline, CDR1 is MNHEY and CDR2 SMNVEV (reference sequence). The V gene end was trimmed by 6 bases and the J gene end by 8 bases; junction bases not matched to a gene: 6. CDR3 DNA: TGTGCCAGCAGCTGGACTAGCGGGGGGTTCGATGAGCAGTTCTTC. Encoded protein: CASSWTSGGFDEQFF.

In its sample, this clone was seen once. The rearrangement uses TRBV10-3 and TRBJ2-7; D might be TRBD1 (6 bases). CDR3 length: 15 amino acids. Germline V gives CDR1 ENHRY, CDR2 SYGVKD. Between the trimmed V and J ends, which lost 1 base and 4 bases, there was a span of 14 bases. The CDR3 protein is CAISEYGRGWYEQYF. In DNA, the CDR3 is TGTGCCATCAGTGAGTATGGCAGGGGTTGGTACGAGCAGTACTTC.

The genes are TRBV18 and TRBJ2-7; tentative D call: TRBD2 (6 bases). Germline V gene sequence: CDR1 KGHSH, CDR2 LQKENI. V was cut by 4 bases and J by 0 bases, with 13 bases left in between. This CDR3 is 15 amino acids long. The CDR3 loop reads CASSHGTGISYEQYF. Written as DNA, the CDR3 is TGTGCCAGCTCACACGGGACTGGAATCTCCTACGAGCAGTACTTC.

This clone came up many times. The rearrangement uses TRBV7-9 and TRBJ1-6; D unclear. The V end lost 1 base, the J end lost 7 bases, and 8 bases lay between the germline ends. The length of the CDR3 is 14 residues. Germline assignment: CDR1 SEHNR and CDR2 FQNEAQ (reference sequence). Here the CDR3 reads CASSLGVFNSPLHF. The CDR3 coding sequence is TGTGCCAGCAGCTTAGGAGTTTTCAATTCACCCCTCCACTTT.

This clone was detected once. The rearrangement uses TRBV11-2 and TRBJ1-5, with a weak D call TRBD1 (5 bases). Between the trimmed V and J ends, which lost 3 bases and 4 bases, there was a span of 10 bases. The germline V gene encodes CDR1 SGHAT and CDR2 FQNNGV. The CDR3 length is 14 residues. The DNA for the CDR3 is TGTGCCAGCAGCTTCTCAGGGATTAATCAGCCCCAGCATTTT. This codes for CASSFSGINQPQHF.

The genes are TRBV29-1 and TRBJ2-3, with 10 bases lining up with TRBD2. The germline V gene encodes CDR1 SQVTM and CDR2 ANQGSEA. With V trimmed by 1 base and J by 10 bases, 5 bases remained unmatched. CDR3 size: 13 residues. The CDR3 protein is CSVEASGGPPQYF. In DNA, the CDR3 is TGCAGCGTTGAAGCTAGCGGGGGCCCCCCGCAGTATTTT.

J is TRBJ2-7 and V is TRBV7-7, with 11 bases fitting TRBD1. CDR3 length: 15 residues. Germline V gene sequence: CDR1 SSHAT, CDR2 FNYEAQ (reference sequence). With 3 bases clipped from V and 1 base from J, the junction kept 2 bases outside the gene matches. The CDR3 DNA reads as TGTGCCAGCAGCTTGGGACAGGGGGGGTCCTACGAGCAGTACTTC. Translating it yields CASSLGQGGSYEQYF.

This clone was observed a few times. The rearrangement uses TRBV15 and TRBJ1-5; perhaps TRBD1 as D (5 bases). There are 15 residues in the CDR3. In germline, CDR1 is LNHNV, CDR2 YYDKDF (reference sequence). Trimming shortened V by 3 bases and J by 2 bases, and 11 bases separated the two germline ends. CDR3 nucleotides: TGTGCCACCAGCAGCGCGCGGGGCGGCAATCAGCCCCAGCATTTT. Translating gives CATSSARGGNQPQHF.

This clone showed up just once. This chain links TRBV3-1 (or the pseudogene TRBV3-2) with TRBJ1-3, with D possibly TRBD1 on 6 matching bases. Germline CDR1 LGHDT, CDR2 YNNKEL (reference sequence). The CDR3 sequence is 15 residues long. V lost 1 base, J lost 5 bases, and 12 bases lay in between. The DNA for the CDR3 is TGTGCCAGCAGCCAAGGGCGGCAGGGGAGAAACACCATATATTTT. Protein sequence: CASSQGRQGRNTIYF.

The chain is built from TRBV11-2 and TRBJ1-6; 8 nucleotides line up with TRBD1. Losses at the gene ends were 4 bases for V and 10 bases for J; bases not matched to a gene: 6. The CDR3 extends over 14 amino acids. Germline V gives CDR1 SGHAT, CDR2 FQNNGV. CDR3 DNA: TGTGCCAGCAGCTCGACAGGGGTCGGGTCACCCCTCCACTTT. This translates into CASSSTGVGSPLHF.